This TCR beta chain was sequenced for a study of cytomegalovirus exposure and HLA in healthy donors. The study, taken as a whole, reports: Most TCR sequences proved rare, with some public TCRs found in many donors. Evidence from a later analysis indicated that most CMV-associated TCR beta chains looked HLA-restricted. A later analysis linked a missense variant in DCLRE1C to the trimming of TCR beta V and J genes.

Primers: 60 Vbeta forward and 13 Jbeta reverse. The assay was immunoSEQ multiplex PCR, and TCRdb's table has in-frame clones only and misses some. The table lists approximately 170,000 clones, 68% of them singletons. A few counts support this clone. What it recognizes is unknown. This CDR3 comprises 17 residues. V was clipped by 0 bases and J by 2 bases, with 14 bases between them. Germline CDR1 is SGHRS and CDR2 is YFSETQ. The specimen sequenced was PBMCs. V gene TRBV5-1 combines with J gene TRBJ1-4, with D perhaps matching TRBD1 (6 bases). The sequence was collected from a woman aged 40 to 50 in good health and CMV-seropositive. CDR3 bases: TGCGCCAGCAGCTTGGAACAGGGAAGGCTTACTAATGAAAAACTGTTTTTT. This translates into CASSLEQGRLTNEKLFF.